The 26 T cell receptor beta chains in this list originate from one sample, sequenced in a study of CD8 T cells in ankylosing spondylitis. TCRdb re-analysed the 5' RACE reads in MiXCR, keeping a single row per CDR3 protein. The sample lists over 20,000 distinct CDR3 sequences, around 17% seen once, with 25% to 30% in the top ten. Sequencing was performed on blood. Receptor source: a male donor with ankylosing spondylitis or in good health (not recorded which).

This clonotype was recorded a few times. This chain joins TRBV2 and TRBJ2-5; 11 nucleotides line up with TRBD1. Germline V gene data show CDR1 as SNHLY and CDR2 as FYNNEI. V shed 8 bases, J shed 5 bases, and the junction held 7 bases outside the gene matches. The CDR3 is 14 amino acids. CDR3 residues: CASGMDRGQETQYF. In DNA, the CDR3 is TGTGCCAGCGGGATGGACAGGGGGCAGGAGACCCAGTACTTC.

The chain links TRBV5-1 to TRBJ2-7; D gene ambiguous. Germline V gene data show CDR1 as SGHRS and CDR2 as YFSETQ. The CDR3 is made up of 13 amino acids. V dropped 1 base and J dropped 5 bases, with 10 bases sitting between them. The CDR3 is CASSLISTHEQYF. CDR3 DNA sequence: TGCGCCAGCAGCTTGATATCCACCCACGAGCAGTACTTC.

This sequence joins TRBV2 and TRBJ2-6, with D possibly matching TRBD1 (6 bases). V shed 6 bases and J shed 0 bases, with 6 bases lying between them. Germline values: CDR1 SNHLY, CDR2 FYNNEI. The CDR3 runs to 14 residues. CDR3 region: CASRTGSGANVLTF. The CDR3 DNA reads as TGTGCCAGCAGGACAGGCTCTGGGGCCAACGTCCTGACTTTC.

V gene TRBV27 combines with J gene TRBJ2-7; tentatively, D is TRBD2 (6 bases). The germline V gene encodes CDR1 MNHEY and CDR2 SMNVEV (reference sequence). The CDR3 is 15 amino acids. The V and J ends lost 3 bases and 0 bases respectively, with 12 bases between them. CDR3 amino acids: CASSFRGLSSYEQYF. The DNA for the CDR3 is TGTGCCAGCAGTTTTCGGGGACTGAGCTCCTACGAGCAGTACTTC.

In this sample, this clonotype turned up many times. This chain joins TRBV27 and TRBJ1-4; 8 nucleotides align to TRBD1. Germline loops: CDR1 MNHEY, CDR2 SMNVEV (reference sequence). The CDR3 length is 15 residues. With V trimmed by 4 bases and J by 3 bases, 4 bases remained unmatched. The CDR3 DNA sequence: TGTGCCAGCAGTTATACAGGGGGGTCTAATGAAAAACTGTTTTTT. Translation: CASSYTGGSNEKLFF.

In its sample, this clonotype was seen a few times. V usage is TRBV6-2 or TRBV6-3 and J usage is TRBJ2-7; D gene unclear. Between the trimmed V and J ends, which lost 7 bases and 3 bases, there was a span of 19 bases. Germline CDR1 MNHEY, CDR2 SVGEGT. The CDR3 consists of 15 residues. The CDR3 region has the DNA TGTGCCAGCAAAAGAGGACGGCTCGGTGACTACGAGCAGTACTTC. Its protein is CASKRGRLGDYEQYF.

This clonotype was seen more than once but under ten times. The chain recombines TRBV15 with TRBJ1-4, with D possibly being TRBD1 (5 bases). From germline, CDR1 is LNHNV and CDR2 YYDKDF (reference sequence). This CDR3 has 15 residues. V gave up 1 base and J gave up 7 bases, with 13 bases separating them. CDR3 nucleotide sequence: TGTGCCACCAGCAGAGGTGCAGGGAGGGTTGAAAAACTGTTTTTT. It is translated as CATSRGAGRVEKLFF.

This rearrangement joins TRBV12-3 or TRBV12-4 to TRBJ2-7; maybe TRBD2 (6 bases). This CDR3 contains 15 residues. V was clipped by 6 bases and J by 3 bases, with 18 bases between them. DNA of the CDR3: TGTGCCAGCAGCCAGGGTGGTGGCGGGATCTACGAGCAGTACTTC. Its translation: CASSQGGGGIYEQYF.

This clonotype came up once. The chain links TRBV20-1 to TRBJ2-6, with D possibly TRBD2 on 5 matching bases. This CDR3 spans 14 amino acids. The V and J ends lost 5 bases and 0 bases respectively, with 8 bases between them. Germline CDR1 is DFQATT and CDR2 is SNEGSKA (reference sequence). CDR3 amino acids: CSAGESSGANVLTF. The CDR3 DNA follows: TGCAGTGCTGGGGAGAGCTCTGGGGCCAACGTCCTGACTTTC.

In this sample, this clonotype turned up a few times. The J gene is TRBJ2-1, the V gene TRBV5-5; TRBD2 might be the D (7 bases). The CDR3 contains 14 residues. CDR1 and CDR2 from the germline V gene are SGHKS and YYEKEE (reference sequence). The V and J ends lost 2 bases and 7 bases respectively, with 13 bases between them. Here the CDR3 reads CASSFAGATNEQFF. In DNA form, the CDR3 reads TGTGCCAGCAGCTTTGCGGGGGCGACGAATGAGCAGTTCTTC.

This clonotype showed up just once. This chain connects TRBV7-6 to TRBJ2-1; 12 bases map to TRBD1. Germline CDR1 reads SGHVS; CDR2 reads FNYEAQ. The length of the CDR3 is 17 residues. V shed 0 bases and J 9 bases; nucleotides not matched to a gene: 9. CDR3 sequence: CASSLAPGQGALGEQFF. The CDR3 DNA sequence: TGTGCCAGCAGCTTAGCGCCGGGACAGGGGGCGCTCGGTGAGCAGTTCTTC.

This rearrangement joins TRBV12-3 or TRBV12-4 to TRBJ2-5; D call uncertain. Between the trimmed V and J ends, which lost 1 base and 2 bases, there was a span of 11 bases. CDR3 length: 15 amino acids. For the CDR3, the DNA is TGTGCCAGCAGTTTAGGTTACAGCTTACAAGAGACCCAGTACTTC. Translated, it gives CASSLGYSLQETQYF.

The CDR3 loop is CASSQFSGGTEAFF. In nucleotides, the CDR3 is TGTGCCAGCAGCCAATTCTCGGGGGGAACTGAAGCTTTCTTT. The rearrangement links TRBV3-1 to TRBJ1-1; maybe TRBD1 (5 bases). Germline V gene data show CDR1 as LGHDT and CDR2 as YNNKEL (reference sequence). V lost 2 bases and J lost 5, with 12 bases in between. CDR3 length: 14 amino acids.

In this sample, this clonotype turned up many times. The chain has TRBV20-1 and TRBJ2-5, with 10 nucleotides matching TRBD2. Per the germline V gene, CDR1 is DFQATT and CDR2 is SNEGSKA (reference sequence). J lost 2 bases, V lost 2 bases, and 2 bases had no gene match. This CDR3 contains 14 residues. CDR3 DNA: TGCAGTGCTAGACTAGCGGGAGTGCAAGAGACCCAGTACTTC. It codes for CSARLAGVQETQYF.

Ten or more counts support this clonotype. The rearrangement links TRBV10-3 to TRBJ2-3, with D tentatively TRBD2 (5 bases). The CDR3 spans 13 residues. CDR1 is ENHRY and CDR2 is SYGVKD in the germline V gene. V dropped 10 bases and J dropped 5 bases, with 16 bases sitting between them. The DNA of the CDR3 is TGTGCCAGGGCGCGGGCAACCGGAGATACGCAGTATTTT. Residues: CARARATGDTQYF.

This chain joins TRBV6-2 or TRBV6-3 and TRBJ1-1; possible D gene TRBD1, 6 bases. CDR1 and CDR2 from the germline V gene are MNHEY and SVGEGT. The length of the CDR3 is 13 residues. The V end lost 4 bases, the J end lost 4 bases, and 10 bases lay between the germline ends. CDR3 sequence reads: CASSLQGATEAFF. CDR3 DNA: TGTGCCAGCAGTTTACAGGGAGCCACTGAAGCTTTCTTT.

The table lists this clonotype with many counts. The gene calls are TRBV5-1 and TRBJ2-1; 8 bases map to TRBD2. V shed 3 bases, J shed 0 bases, and the junction held 5 bases outside the gene matches. Germline V gene lookup returns CDR1 SGHRS and CDR2 YFSETQ. This CDR3 has 16 amino acids. CDR3 nucleotide sequence: TGCGCCAGCAGCTCCGGCAGCGGGGGCTCCTACAATGAGCAGTTCTTC. Residues: CASSSGSGGSYNEQFF.

The V and J genes are TRBV28 and TRBJ1-2; TRBD1 agrees at 7 bases. V dropped 5 bases and J dropped 6; count of bases not matched to a gene: 18. Germline CDR1 MDHEN, CDR2 SYDVKM. This CDR3 is built from 17 residues. The CDR3 DNA sequence: TGTGCCAGCAGTACCAGTAGAGGAGGGGGCGTTGTGAATGGCTACACCTTC. Its translation is CASSTSRGGGVVNGYTF.

This clonotype was detected ten times or more. The chain links TRBV7-2 to TRBJ2-7, with unresolved D. Trimming removed 5 bases from V and 2 bases from J, with 7 bases in between. Germline V lookup: CDR1 SGHTA, CDR2 FQGNSA. This CDR3 comprises 12 residues. The CDR3 DNA reads as TGTGCCAGCAGCCTTCGCCCCTACGAGCAGTACTTC. It yields the protein CASSLRPYEQYF.

This clonotype came up a few times. The V and J genes are TRBV19 and TRBJ1-1, with D possibly TRBD1 on 5 matching bases. CDR3 size: 14 residues. Germline assignment: CDR1 LNHDA and CDR2 SQIVND (reference sequence). V lost 3 bases, J lost 2 bases, and 10 bases lay in between. The CDR3 loop is CASSIGDRNTEAFF. CDR3 bases: TGTGCCAGTAGTATTGGGGACCGAAACACTGAAGCTTTCTTT.

This clonotype was detected many times. The V gene is TRBV12-3 or TRBV12-4, the J gene TRBJ2-5; D is ambiguous. V was cut by 3 bases and J by 5 bases, with 7 bases left in between. CDR3 size: 12 residues. The CDR3 spells CASSLGSETQYF. In nucleotides, the CDR3 is TGTGCCAGCAGTTTGGGTTCGGAGACCCAGTACTTC.

This rearrangement joins TRBV5-1 to TRBJ2-5, with 9 positions matching TRBD2. This CDR3 contains 15 residues. Germline CDR1 and CDR2: SGHRS and YFSETQ. J lost 2 bases, V lost 0 bases, and 2 bases had no gene match. CDR3 in amino acids: CASSLDSGGQETQYF. The CDR3 nucleotides read TGCGCCAGCAGCTTGGATAGCGGGGGTCAAGAGACCCAGTACTTC.

This clonotype was picked up many times. The rearrangement links TRBV12-3 or TRBV12-4 to TRBJ1-2, with 8 bases aligning to TRBD1. V was pared by 6 bases and J by 1 base, with 4 bases of the junction left unmatched. CDR3 length: 14 amino acids. This chain's CDR3 is CASRQGALNYGYTF. The DNA of the CDR3 is TGTGCCAGCAGGCAGGGGGCCCTTAACTATGGCTACACCTTC.

This clonotype showed up just a few times. This chain connects TRBV2 to TRBJ2-2, with no clear D. Between the trimmed V and J ends, which lost 4 bases and 7 bases, there was a span of 10 bases. The CDR3 consists of 13 residues. Germline-derived CDR1 and CDR2 are SNHLY and FYNNEI. In DNA form, the CDR3 reads TGTGCCAGCAGTGCCGGAGACGGCGGGGAGCTGTTTTTT. The encoded protein is CASSAGDGGELFF.

This chain joins TRBV6-6 and TRBJ1-5; D is possibly TRBD1 (5 bases). V dropped 0 bases and J dropped 0 bases, with 9 bases sitting between them. Germline CDR1 MNHNY, CDR2 SVGAGI (reference sequence). The CDR3 loop spans 16 amino acids. CDR3 amino acids: CASSYSTAGSNQPQHF. DNA of the CDR3: TGTGCCAGCAGTTACTCGACAGCCGGTAGCAATCAGCCCCAGCATTTT.

Ten or more counts support this clonotype. This chain connects TRBV12-3 or TRBV12-4 to TRBJ2-2; 9 bases align to TRBD1. J gave up 5 bases and V 8 bases, and 12 bases lay outside the gene matches. This CDR3 has 16 amino acids. CDR3 in DNA: TGTGCCAGCGTCTCCCCGGGACAGGGAAGGACCGGGGAGCTGTTTTTT. Its translation is CASVSPGQGRTGELFF.